This T cell receptor beta chain was found in a study of blood T cell repertoires in COVID-19. Germline V gives CDR1 MDHEN, CDR2 SYDVKM. This CDR3 is built from 15 residues. V lost 6 bases to trimming and J lost 10 bases; unmatched junction nucleotides: 10. Sequencing used immunoSEQ multiplex PCR; TCRdb keeps in-frame clones, though not all of them. The sample has about 57,000 clones; approximately 79% are singletons. The sample was peripheral blood. This clonotype was sampled from a man between 60 and 75 years old with acute or convalescent COVID-19. The chain recombines TRBV28 with TRBJ1-4; 11 positions agree with TRBD1. In nucleotides, the CDR3 is TGTGCCAGCAGGTCCGGAGGACAGGGGGCTGTAAAACTGTTTTTT. The encoded protein is CASRSGGQGAVKLFF.